Below are 29 T cell receptor beta chains sequenced from a single sample in a study of cytomegalovirus exposure and HLA in healthy donors. Some clones are missing from TCRdb's copy, which holds only in-frame ones; the method was immunoSEQ multiplex PCR. The table has roughly 65,000 clones, 80% to 95% seen once. Sequenced input: PBMCs. The receptors come from a man aged 18 to 35 in good health and CMV-seropositive.

V usage is TRBV29-1 and J usage is TRBJ2-3, with 7 positions matching TRBD2. Germline V gives CDR1 SQVTM, CDR2 ANQGSEA. V shed 6 bases and J 2 bases; nucleotides not matched to a gene: 5. This CDR3 contains 13 residues. The CDR3 sequence is CSVLAKDTDTQYF. The DNA for the CDR3 is TGCAGCGTACTAGCGAAAGACACAGATACGCAGTATTTT.

The V and J genes are TRBV2 and TRBJ2-1; 13 bases line up with TRBD2. Germline CDR1 SNHLY, CDR2 FYNNEI. Losses at the gene ends were 8 bases for V and 4 bases for J; bases not matched to a gene: 14. The CDR3 consists of 18 residues. In DNA, the CDR3 is TGTGCCAGCTTCTGGGACAGGCCGGGACTAGCGGGGTACAATGAGCAGTTCTTC. Its translation is CASFWDRPGLAGYNEQFF.

V is TRBV6-5 and J is TRBJ1-1; 7 bases match TRBD1. Germline V CDR1 and CDR2: MNHEY, SVGAGI. Unmatched junction bases numbered 7, after V lost 0 bases and J lost 6 bases. The CDR3 runs 15 residues. The CDR3 sequence: CASSYSLQGTAEAFF. CDR3 coding DNA: TGTGCCAGCAGTTACTCGCTACAGGGGACCGCTGAAGCTTTCTTT.

The gene calls are TRBV29-1 and TRBJ2-7, with a weak D call TRBD2 (6 bases). Germline V gives CDR1 SQVTM, CDR2 ANQGSEA. CDR3 length: 13 amino acids. Trimming took 6 bases from V and 2 from J, leaving 14 bases between them. As DNA, the CDR3 is TGCAGCGTCGGAACGGGAGCTGCCTACGAGCAGTACTTC. Protein product: CSVGTGAAYEQYF.

V and J are TRBV2 and TRBJ2-7; D remains unclear. The CDR3 has 12 amino acids. Germline CDR1 and CDR2: SNHLY and FYNNEI. Trimming cost V 3 bases and J 4 bases, with 7 bases left between them. CDR3 bases: TGTGCCAGCAGTGAGGTCAGATACGAGCAGTACTTC. Translating it yields CASSEVRYEQYF.

This clone was detected only a few times. V usage is TRBV5-1 and J usage is TRBJ1-2; possibly TRBD1 for D (5 bases). Trimming cost V 4 bases and J 0 bases, with 10 bases left between them. From germline, CDR1 is SGHRS and CDR2 YFSETQ. The CDR3 runs to 14 residues. CDR3 sequence (DNA): TGCGCCAGCAGCCAAGAGACAGCTAACTATGGCTACACCTTC. Amino acids: CASSQETANYGYTF.

The chain has TRBV15 and TRBJ2-1, with 12 bases aligning to TRBD2. The CDR3 runs to 17 residues. Germline CDR1 reads LNHNV; CDR2 reads YYDKDF (reference sequence). The V segment lost 2 bases and the J segment 6 bases; nucleotides outside the gene matches: 8. The CDR3: CATSRMTSGSQGNEQFF. The CDR3 nucleotides are TGTGCCACCAGCAGAATGACTAGCGGGAGCCAGGGCAATGAGCAGTTCTTC.

This chain joins TRBV5-1 and TRBJ2-1, with D hard to call. The CDR3 runs to 11 residues. Deletions cut 4 bases from V and 7 bases from J, with 6 bases between. Germline V gene lookup returns CDR1 SGHRS and CDR2 YFSETQ. CDR3 DNA sequence: TGCGCCAGCAGCGTTCAAAATGAGCAGTTCTTC. It codes for CASSVQNEQFF. The whole variable domain, remainder taken from reference TRBV5-1 and TRBJ2-1, is KAGVTQTPRYLIKTRGQQVTLSCSPISGHRSVSWYQQTPGQGLQFLFEYFSETQRNKGNFPGRFSGRQFSNSRSEMNVSTLELGDSALYLCASSVQNEQFFGPGTRLTVL.

The chain recombines TRBV7-9 with TRBJ1-1; TRBD1 agrees at 8 bases. J was trimmed by 3 bases and V by 5 bases; bases with no gene match: 2. This CDR3 comprises 13 residues. Germline CDR1 is SEHNR and CDR2 is FQNEAQ (reference sequence). The CDR3 bases are TGTGCCAGCAGCCCGACAGGGGACACTGAAGCTTTCTTT. Translation: CASSPTGDTEAFF.

This clone turned up a few times. The chain uses TRBV30 and TRBJ1-1; D perhaps matches TRBD1 (5 bases). Between the trimmed V and J ends, which lost 3 bases and 1 base, there was a span of 9 bases. The CDR3 spans 13 residues. CDR1 and CDR2 (germline): GTSNPN, SVGIG (reference sequence). The CDR3, as DNA: TGTGCCTGGAGGGCTCAGGGGAACACTGAAGCTTTCTTT. Translation: CAWRAQGNTEAFF. Looking up the rest from reference TRBV30 and TRBJ1-1 gives the full variable domain: SQTIHQWPATLVQPVGSPLSLECTVEGTSNPNLYWYRQAAGRGLQLLFYSVGIGQISSEVPQNLSASRPQDRQFILSSKKLLLSDSGFYLCAWRAQGNTEAFFGQGTRLTVV.

This clone was counted once. V usage is TRBV6-1 and J usage is TRBJ2-7; 7 positions match TRBD1. Germline CDR1 reads MNHNS; CDR2 reads SASEGT. Trimming cost V 7 bases and J 0 bases; bases outside gene matches: 6. This CDR3 has 14 amino acids. The CDR3 loop is CASNQQGYSYEQYF. CDR3 DNA: TGTGCCAGCAACCAACAGGGGTACTCCTACGAGCAGTACTTC.

This clone occurred once. The V call is TRBV18, the J call TRBJ1-1; 7 bases are shared with TRBD1. Looked up from germline, CDR1 is KGHSH and CDR2 is LQKENI. This CDR3 spans 17 amino acids. V gave up 1 base and J gave up 4 bases; unmatched junction bases: 12. The CDR3 is CASSPRKGGALGTEAFF. Written as DNA, the CDR3 is TGTGCCAGCTCACCACGGAAAGGGGGCGCGTTGGGCACTGAAGCTTTCTTT.

The chain couples TRBV7-9 to TRBJ2-2, with D perhaps TRBD1 (6 bases). This CDR3 comprises 13 residues. The V gene's germline CDR1 is SEHNR and CDR2 FQNEAQ (reference sequence). V was trimmed by 3 bases and J by 8 bases, leaving 10 bases between them. CDR3 sequence: CASSFTGLGELFF. CDR3 DNA: TGTGCCAGCAGCTTTACAGGGTTGGGGGAGCTGTTTTTT.

V gene TRBV7-8 combines with J gene TRBJ2-7, with 7 bases lining up with TRBD1. Germline values: CDR1 SGHVS, CDR2 FQNEAQ. The V and J ends lost 1 base and 0 bases, in that order; junction bases with no gene match: 9. The CDR3 covers 17 residues. CDR3 residues: CASSLEVGQFLSYEQYF. The CDR3 DNA reads as TGTGCCAGCAGCTTAGAAGTGGGACAGTTCCTCTCCTACGAGCAGTACTTC.

CDR3 in amino acids: CASSPHLKRGRRNQPQHF. The CDR3 bases are TGTGCCAGCTCACCCCACTTGAAAAGGGGGCGTCGGAATCAGCCCCAGCATTTT. The rearrangement joins TRBV18 to TRBJ1-5; the match to TRBD1 covers 7 bases. The J segment lost 4 bases and the V segment lost 3 bases, leaving 15 bases of the junction unmatched. There are 18 residues in the CDR3. Per germline, CDR1 KGHSH and CDR2 LQKENI.

This sequence joins TRBV28 and TRBJ2-2, with D maybe TRBD1 (6 bases). From germline, CDR1 is MDHEN and CDR2 SYDVKM. This CDR3 has 15 residues. V was pared by 6 bases and J by 0 bases, with 11 bases between. The CDR3 loop reads CASSWTASNTGELFF. CDR3 coding DNA: TGTGCCAGCAGCTGGACAGCGTCGAACACCGGGGAGCTGTTTTTT.

This chain connects TRBV19 to TRBJ2-3, with D possibly matching TRBD1 (6 bases). The length of the CDR3 is 14 residues. V lost 5 bases, J lost 6 bases, and 15 bases lay in between. From germline, CDR1 is LNHDA and CDR2 SQIVND (reference sequence). CDR3: CASSLGRGMDTQYF. The CDR3 region has the DNA TGTGCCAGTAGTTTGGGCAGGGGCATGGATACGCAGTATTTT.

The chain has TRBV5-1 and TRBJ2-7; 8 bases agree with TRBD1. Germline trimming cut 0 bases from V and 7 bases from J; bases unmatched to any gene: 15. CDR1 and CDR2 (germline): SGHRS, YFSETQ. The CDR3 totals 17 residues. The DNA for the CDR3 is TGCGCCAGCAGCTTGGGGACAGGGAGTCCCAGGAGGGGGGAGCAGTACTTC. Translated, it gives CASSLGTGSPRRGEQYF.

This chain uses TRBV27 with TRBJ2-1, with no clear D. This CDR3 is 16 amino acids long. V lost 5 bases and J 7 bases, leaving 21 bases between the germline ends. Germline V lookup: CDR1 MNHEY, CDR2 SMNVEV (reference sequence). CDR3 amino acids: CASSRNGVIPENEQFF. The CDR3 DNA follows: TGTGCCAGCAGTCGGAACGGAGTCATTCCCGAGAATGAGCAGTTCTTC.

The genes are TRBV27 and TRBJ2-7, with 8 bases identical to TRBD1. Germline loops: CDR1 MNHEY, CDR2 SMNVEV (reference sequence). V shed 6 bases, J shed 1 base, and the junction held 5 bases outside the gene matches. The CDR3 has 14 residues. The CDR3 sequence: CASRSDRESYEQYF. CDR3 in DNA: TGTGCCAGCAGGTCGGACAGGGAATCCTACGAGCAGTACTTC.

The rearrangement links TRBV30 to TRBJ2-7; 8 nucleotides match TRBD2. Germline-derived CDR1 and CDR2 are GTSNPN and SVGIG (reference sequence). V shed 2 bases, J shed 1 base, and the junction held 7 bases outside the gene matches. This CDR3 comprises 15 residues. CDR3 nucleotides: TGTGCCTGGAGTACTAGCGGCTCCTTGTCCTACGAGCAGTACTTC. It encodes CAWSTSGSLSYEQYF.

The J gene is TRBJ1-5, the V gene TRBV30; 7 bases match TRBD1. Germline CDR1 GTSNPN, CDR2 SVGIG (reference sequence). CDR3 length: 13 amino acids. Trimming removed 4 bases from V and 11 bases from J; junction bases left unmatched: 11. The chain's CDR3 is CAWNRAGGQSQHF. CDR3 coding DNA: TGTGCCTGGAATCGGGCAGGGGGTCAATCCCAGCATTTT. Full variable domain (missing parts from reference TRBV30 and TRBJ1-5): SQTIHQWPATLVQPVGSPLSLECTVEGTSNPNLYWYRQAAGRGLQLLFYSVGIGQISSEVPQNLSASRPQDRQFILSSKKLLLSDSGFYLCAWNRAGGQSQHFGDGTRLSIL.

This clone was observed a few times. The CDR3 coding sequence is TGTGCCAGCAGTTTGTTGCAGTACGAGCAGTACTTC. It encodes CASSLLQYEQYF. This sequence joins TRBV28 and TRBJ2-7; D uncertain. The V end lost 3 bases, the J end lost 4 bases, and 7 bases lay between the germline ends. This CDR3 has 12 amino acids. CDR1 is MDHEN, CDR2 SYDVKM, per germline.

The rearrangement uses TRBV6-1 and TRBJ2-4, with 10 bases identical to TRBD1. J was trimmed by 7 bases and V by 3 bases; bases with no gene match: 3. The CDR3 contains 14 residues. Germline V gene data show CDR1 as MNHNS and CDR2 as SASEGT. The CDR3 DNA sequence: TGTGCCAGCAGTGACAGGGGACAGGGGAACATTCAGTACTTC. Residues: CASSDRGQGNIQYF.

The gene calls are TRBV27 and TRBJ2-1, with 12 bases aligning to TRBD2. CDR1 is MNHEY, CDR2 SMNVEV, per germline (reference sequence). The CDR3 has 15 residues. V lost 6 bases, J lost 9 bases, and 9 bases stayed unmatched. The CDR3 sequence is CASRGRLAGVGEQFF. In DNA form, the CDR3 reads TGTGCCAGCAGGGGGCGACTAGCGGGAGTCGGTGAGCAGTTCTTC.

The chain uses TRBV5-4 and TRBJ2-5; the match to TRBD1 covers 9 bases. CDR1 SGHNT and CDR2 YYREEE come from the germline V gene (reference sequence). V trimming: 5 bases; J trimming: 2 bases; junction bases outside the gene matches: 4. CDR3 size: 14 residues. CDR3 residues: CASSQGQGQETQYF. The CDR3, as DNA: TGTGCCAGCAGTCAGGGACAGGGACAAGAGACCCAGTACTTC.

The J gene is TRBJ2-5, the V gene TRBV19; the D gene is possibly TRBD2 (6 bases). V lost 5 bases to trimming and J lost 4 bases, with 17 bases between them. The CDR3 loop spans 15 amino acids. Looked up from germline, CDR1 is LNHDA and CDR2 is SQIVND (reference sequence). In nucleotides, the CDR3 is TGTGCCAGTAGTTGGGGGGTTAGGGGCGCAGAGACCCAGTACTTC. Protein sequence: CASSWGVRGAETQYF. The variable domain in full, completed from reference TRBV19 and TRBJ2-5, reads DGGITQSPKYLFRKEGQNVTLSCEQNLNHDAMYWYRQDPGQGLRLIYYSQIVNDFQKGDIAEGYSVSREKKESFPLTVTSAQKNPTAFYLCASSWGVRGAETQYFGPGTRLLVL.

This clone was found once. This chain joins TRBV4-2 and TRBJ2-1; TRBD2 matches at 13 bases. The CDR3 is 14 amino acids. CDR1 is LGHNA, CDR2 YNFKEQ, per germline. Unmatched junction bases numbered 5, after V lost 0 bases and J lost 15 bases. CDR3 protein: CASSQERTSGGRFF. The CDR3 DNA reads as TGTGCCAGCAGCCAAGAGAGGACTAGCGGGGGCCGGTTCTTC.

This clone has just one count. The rearrangement links TRBV7-3 to TRBJ1-2; 7 nucleotides match TRBD1. Unmatched junction bases numbered 9, after V lost 5 bases and J lost 3 bases. The CDR3 is 15 amino acids. Per germline, CDR1 SGHTA and CDR2 FQGTGA. CDR3 residues: CASSRTQGVDYGYTF. DNA of the CDR3: TGTGCCAGCAGCCGTACGCAGGGGGTCGACTATGGCTACACCTTC. Using reference TRBV7-3 and TRBJ1-2 for the parts outside the CDR3, the full variable domain is GAGVSQTPSNKVTEKGKYVELRCDPISGHTALYWYRQSLGQGPEFLIYFQGTGAADDSGLPNDRFFAVRPEGSVSTLKIQRTERGDSAVYLCASSRTQGVDYGYTFGSGTRLTVV.